This entry describes one T cell receptor (beta chain). These data belong to a study of shared clonotypes between healthy human individuals. Naive CD8 cells were CD45RO-negative, positively selected for CCR7, excluding terminally differentiated effector memory CD45RA+ cells. Adult Caucasians living in Nashville, Tennessee made up all of the donors. Libraries were prepared by immunoSEQ multiplex PCR; TCRdb keeps only in-frame clonotypes and omits some of them. This sample has about 580,000 clones, with about 98% found just once. CDR1 is SGHDN, CDR2 FVKESK, per germline. CDR3 length: 12 residues. The source of this sequence is a man aged 25 to 40 in good health. The gene calls are TRBV14 and TRBJ2-5; D not certain. TRBJ2-7 matches the DNA end more closely, so the J call is doubtful. The sample was naive CD8+ T cells sorted from blood. CDR3 sequence: CASSQDSYEQYF. The DNA for the CDR3 is TGTGCCAGCAGCCAAGATTCCTACGAGCAGTACTTC.